Included here is one TCR beta chain sequence, with context. This record comes from a study of OX40 agonist ivuxolimab in advanced cancers. Study-level information: Dose-escalation patients were diagnosed with hepatocellular carcinoma, melanoma, renal cell cancer or head and neck cancer.

The CDR3 is made up of 14 amino acids. The V end was cut by 3 bases, the J end by 5 bases, with 13 bases between. Germline values: CDR1 LNHDA, CDR2 SQIVND (reference sequence). TCRdb's copy holds only in-frame clones and misses some; the assay was immunoSEQ multiplex PCR. The top ten hold approximately 0.15% of the sample, which has 120,000 or so clones, 80% to 95% seen once. This TCR was recovered from an adult with an advanced solid tumor such as melanoma, head and neck, liver or kidney cancer. The sequencing used CD4+ or CD8+ T cells sorted from blood, collected in a trial of the OX40 agonist ivuxolimab. The chain is built from TRBV19 and TRBJ1-2; maybe TRBD1 (5 bases). Here the CDR3 DNA reads TGTGCCAGTAGTATGGCACTGGGACCTTATGGCTACACCTTC. This encodes CASSMALGPYGYTF.